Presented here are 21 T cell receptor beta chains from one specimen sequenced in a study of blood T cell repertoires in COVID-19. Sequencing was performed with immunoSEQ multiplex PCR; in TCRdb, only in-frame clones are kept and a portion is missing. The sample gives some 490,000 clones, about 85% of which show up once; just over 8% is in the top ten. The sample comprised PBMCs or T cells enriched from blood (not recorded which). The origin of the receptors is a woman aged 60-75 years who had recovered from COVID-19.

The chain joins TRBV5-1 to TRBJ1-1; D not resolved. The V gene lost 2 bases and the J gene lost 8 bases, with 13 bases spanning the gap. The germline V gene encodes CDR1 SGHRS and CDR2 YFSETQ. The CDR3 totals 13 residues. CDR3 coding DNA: TGCGCCAGCAGCTTTTATGCGGGGTCCGAAGCTTTCTTT. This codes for CASSFYAGSEAFF.

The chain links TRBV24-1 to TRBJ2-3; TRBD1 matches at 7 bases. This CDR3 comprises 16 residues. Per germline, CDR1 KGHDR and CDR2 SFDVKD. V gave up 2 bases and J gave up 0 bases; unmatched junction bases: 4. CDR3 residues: CATSDSPGQSTDTQYF. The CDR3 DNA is TGTGCCACCAGTGATTCACCGGGACAGAGCACAGATACGCAGTATTTT.

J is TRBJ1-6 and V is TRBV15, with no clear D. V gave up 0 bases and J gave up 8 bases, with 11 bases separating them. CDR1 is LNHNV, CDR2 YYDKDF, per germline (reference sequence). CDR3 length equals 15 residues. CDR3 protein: CATSRDGRRDSPLHF. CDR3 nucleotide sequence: TGTGCCACCAGCAGAGATGGGCGGAGGGATTCACCCCTCCACTTT.

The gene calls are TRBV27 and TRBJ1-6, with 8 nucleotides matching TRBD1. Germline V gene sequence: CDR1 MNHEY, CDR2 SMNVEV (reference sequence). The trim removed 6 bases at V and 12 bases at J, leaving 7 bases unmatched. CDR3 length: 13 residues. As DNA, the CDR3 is TGTGCCAGCAGAGCTACAGGGGGGGGACCCCTCCACTTT. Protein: CASRATGGGPLHF.

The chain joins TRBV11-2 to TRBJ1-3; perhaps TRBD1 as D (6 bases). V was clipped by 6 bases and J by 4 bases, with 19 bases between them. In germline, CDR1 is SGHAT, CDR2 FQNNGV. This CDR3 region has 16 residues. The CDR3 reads CASSQPAGAAGNTIYF. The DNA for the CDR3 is TGTGCCAGCAGTCAACCCGCAGGGGCAGCGGGAAACACCATATATTTT. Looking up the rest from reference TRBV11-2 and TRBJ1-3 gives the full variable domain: EAGVAQSPRYKIIEKRQSVAFWCNPISGHATLYWYQQILGQGPKLLIQFQNNGVVDDSQLPKDRFSAERLKGVDSTLKIQPAKLEDSAVYLCASSQPAGAAGNTIYFGEGSWLTVV.

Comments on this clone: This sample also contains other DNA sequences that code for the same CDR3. The CDR3 nucleotides read TGTGCCACCAGTGACTCCGGACAGGGAGGCAATCAGCCCCAGCATTTT. Its protein product is CATSDSGQGGNQPQHF. The chain links TRBV24-1 to TRBJ1-5; 8 bases match TRBD1. V lost 4 bases and J lost 2; bases outside the gene matches: 6. This CDR3 is 16 amino acids long. Germline assignment: CDR1 KGHDR and CDR2 SFDVKD.

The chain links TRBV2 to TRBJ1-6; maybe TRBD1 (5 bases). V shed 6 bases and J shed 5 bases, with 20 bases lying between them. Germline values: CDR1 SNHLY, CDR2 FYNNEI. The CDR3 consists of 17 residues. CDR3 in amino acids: CASRGGPQQANNSPLHF. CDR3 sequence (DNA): TGTGCCAGCAGGGGGGGACCCCAACAGGCGAATAATTCACCCCTCCACTTT.

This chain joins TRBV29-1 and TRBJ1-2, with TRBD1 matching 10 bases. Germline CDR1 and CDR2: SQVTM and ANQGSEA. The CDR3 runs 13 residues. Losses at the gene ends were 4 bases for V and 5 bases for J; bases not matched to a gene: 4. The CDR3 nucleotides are TGCAGCGTTGGACAGGGGGCAGAGTATGGCTACACCTTC. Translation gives CSVGQGAEYGYTF.

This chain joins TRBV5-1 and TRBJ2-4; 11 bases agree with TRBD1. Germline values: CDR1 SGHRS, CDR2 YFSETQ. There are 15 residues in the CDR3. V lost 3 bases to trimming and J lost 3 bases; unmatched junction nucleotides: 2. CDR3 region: CASSWGQGDKNIQYF. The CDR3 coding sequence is TGCGCCAGCAGCTGGGGACAGGGGGACAAAAACATTCAGTACTTC.

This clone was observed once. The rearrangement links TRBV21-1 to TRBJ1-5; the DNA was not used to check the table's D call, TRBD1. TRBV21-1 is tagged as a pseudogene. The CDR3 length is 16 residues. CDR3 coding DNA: TGTGCCAGCAGCAAAGCGCTGACAGATACCAATCAGCCCCAGCATTTT. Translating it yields CASSKALTDTNQPQHF.

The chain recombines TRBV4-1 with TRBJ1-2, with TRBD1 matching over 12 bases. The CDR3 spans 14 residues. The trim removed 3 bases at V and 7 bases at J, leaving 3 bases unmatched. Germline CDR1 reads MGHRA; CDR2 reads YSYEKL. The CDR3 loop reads CASSQGQGAVGYTF. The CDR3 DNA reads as TGCGCCAGCAGCCAGGGACAGGGGGCGGTTGGCTACACCTTC.

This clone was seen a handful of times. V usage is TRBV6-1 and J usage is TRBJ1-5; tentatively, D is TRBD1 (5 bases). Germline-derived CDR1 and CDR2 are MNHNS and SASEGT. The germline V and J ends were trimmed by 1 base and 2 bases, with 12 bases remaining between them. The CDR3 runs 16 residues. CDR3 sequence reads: CASSEGWGLGNQPQHF. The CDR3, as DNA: TGTGCCAGCAGTGAAGGGTGGGGCCTGGGCAATCAGCCCCAGCATTTT.

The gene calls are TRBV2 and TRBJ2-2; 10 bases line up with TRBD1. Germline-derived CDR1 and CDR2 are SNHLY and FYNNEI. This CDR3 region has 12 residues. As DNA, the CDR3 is TGTGCGGGGACAGGGGACACCGGGGAGCTGTTTTTT. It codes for CAGTGDTGELFF.

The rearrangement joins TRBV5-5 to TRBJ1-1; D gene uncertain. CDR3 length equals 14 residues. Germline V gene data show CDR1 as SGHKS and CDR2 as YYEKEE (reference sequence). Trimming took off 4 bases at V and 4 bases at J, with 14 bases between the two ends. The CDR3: CASSGGILGTEAFF. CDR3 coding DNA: TGTGCCAGCAGCGGCGGGATATTAGGCACTGAAGCTTTCTTT.

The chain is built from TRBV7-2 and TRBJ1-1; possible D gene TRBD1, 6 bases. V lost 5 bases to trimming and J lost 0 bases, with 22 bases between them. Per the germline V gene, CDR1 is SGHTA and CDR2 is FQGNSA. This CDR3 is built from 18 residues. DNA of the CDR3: TGTGCCAGCAGCAGATATCAGGGGAACCTAATCCTGAACACTGAAGCTTTCTTT. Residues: CASSRYQGNLILNTEAFF.

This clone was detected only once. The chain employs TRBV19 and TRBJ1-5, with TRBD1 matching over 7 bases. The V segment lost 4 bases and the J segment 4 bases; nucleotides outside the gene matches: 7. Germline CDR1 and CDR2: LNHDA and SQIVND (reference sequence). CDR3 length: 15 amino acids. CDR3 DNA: TGTGCCAGTAGTACCTTGGGACAGTCTAATCAGCCCCAGCATTTT. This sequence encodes CASSTLGQSNQPQHF. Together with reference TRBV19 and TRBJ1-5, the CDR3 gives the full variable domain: DGGITQSPKYLFRKEGQNVTLSCEQNLNHDAMYWYRQDPGQGLRLIYYSQIVNDFQKGDIAEGYSVSREKKESFPLTVTSAQKNPTAFYLCASSTLGQSNQPQHFGDGTRLSIL.

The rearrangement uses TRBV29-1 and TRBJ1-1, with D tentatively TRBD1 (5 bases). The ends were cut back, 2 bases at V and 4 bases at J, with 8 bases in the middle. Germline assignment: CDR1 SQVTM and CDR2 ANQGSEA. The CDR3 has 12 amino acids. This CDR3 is CSVESGGTEAFF. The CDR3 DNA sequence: TGCAGCGTTGAATCGGGGGGCACTGAAGCTTTCTTT.

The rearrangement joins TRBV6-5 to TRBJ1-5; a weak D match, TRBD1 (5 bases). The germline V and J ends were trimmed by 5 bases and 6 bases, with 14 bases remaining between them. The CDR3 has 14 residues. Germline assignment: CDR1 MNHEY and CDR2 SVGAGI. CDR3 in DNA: TGTGCCAGCAGTAACCAGGGATTAAGTCAGCCCCAGCATTTT. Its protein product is CASSNQGLSQPQHF.

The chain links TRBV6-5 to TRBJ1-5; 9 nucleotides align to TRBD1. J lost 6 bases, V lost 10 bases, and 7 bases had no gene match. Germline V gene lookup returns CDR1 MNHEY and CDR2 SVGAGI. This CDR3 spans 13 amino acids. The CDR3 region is CAIRDREGQPQHF. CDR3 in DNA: TGTGCCATTCGGGACAGGGAGGGTCAGCCCCAGCATTTT.

As DNA, the CDR3 is TGTGCCAGCAGCCGGACTCAGGGAGGCCTAGGGAGGGGTGGCTACACCTTC. Translated, it gives CASSRTQGGLGRGGYTF. V usage is TRBV27 and J usage is TRBJ1-2, with D possibly TRBD1 on 5 matching bases. Trimming left V 6 bases short and J 7 bases short, with 27 bases between. This CDR3 is 17 amino acids long. Germline assignment: CDR1 MNHEY and CDR2 SMNVEV (reference sequence).

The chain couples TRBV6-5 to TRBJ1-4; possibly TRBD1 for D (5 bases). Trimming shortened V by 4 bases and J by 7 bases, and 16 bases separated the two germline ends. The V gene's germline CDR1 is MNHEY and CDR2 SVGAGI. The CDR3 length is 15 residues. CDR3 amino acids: CASSSQGRGSEKLFF. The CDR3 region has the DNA TGTGCCAGCAGTTCCCAGGGTAGGGGTTCTGAAAAACTGTTTTTT.